The sequence of this T cell receptor beta chain was determined in a study of beta chain features in type 1 diabetes. This clone was counted at least ten times. Its specificity is not known. CDR1 and CDR2 (germline): SQVTM, ANQGSEA. V lost 2 bases and J 6 bases, leaving 10 bases between the germline ends. This CDR3 contains 12 residues. Sequenced material consisted of expressed TCRB transcripts (all of the isolated RNA was reverse transcribed). The average read count of naive, central memory and regulatory T cell samples was approximately 3.5 million. This table comes from immunoSEQ multiplex PCR, and its TCRdb copy is limited to in-frame clones, with some not included. The table includes around 180,000 clones, less than 15% detected once. Study-level results: Cells with high TCR expression could be over-represented when cDNA is sequenced.

The source is a woman between 18 and 29 years old in good health. The sequencing input was central memory CD4+ T cells from blood. The chain employs TRBV29-1 and TRBJ1-2; D may be TRBD1 (6 bases). The CDR3 region is CSVEQQGNGYTF. In DNA form, the CDR3 reads TGCAGCGTTGAACAACAGGGAAATGGCTACACCTTC.